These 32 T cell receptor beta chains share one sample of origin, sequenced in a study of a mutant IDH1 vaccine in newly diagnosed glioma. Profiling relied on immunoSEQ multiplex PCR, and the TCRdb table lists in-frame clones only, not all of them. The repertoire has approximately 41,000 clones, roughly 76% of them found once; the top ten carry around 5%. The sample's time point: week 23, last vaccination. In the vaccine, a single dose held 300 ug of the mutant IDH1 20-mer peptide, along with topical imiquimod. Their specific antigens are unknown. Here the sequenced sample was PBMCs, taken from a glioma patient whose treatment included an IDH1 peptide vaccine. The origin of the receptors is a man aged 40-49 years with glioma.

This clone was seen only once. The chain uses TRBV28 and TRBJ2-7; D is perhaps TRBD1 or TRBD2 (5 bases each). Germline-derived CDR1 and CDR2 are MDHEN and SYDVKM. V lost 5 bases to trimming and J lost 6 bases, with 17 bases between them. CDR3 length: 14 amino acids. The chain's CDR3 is CASSTGTKSGEQYF. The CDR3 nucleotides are TGTGCCAGCAGTACCGGGACCAAGTCGGGCGAGCAGTACTTC.

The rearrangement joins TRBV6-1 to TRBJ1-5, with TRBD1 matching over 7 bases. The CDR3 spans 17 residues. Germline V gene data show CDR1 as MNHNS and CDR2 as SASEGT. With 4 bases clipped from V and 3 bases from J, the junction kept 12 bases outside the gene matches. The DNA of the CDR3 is TGTGCCAGCAGTGGGTGGACAGGCCAATCCTTCAATCAGCCCCAGCATTTT. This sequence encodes CASSGWTGQSFNQPQHF.

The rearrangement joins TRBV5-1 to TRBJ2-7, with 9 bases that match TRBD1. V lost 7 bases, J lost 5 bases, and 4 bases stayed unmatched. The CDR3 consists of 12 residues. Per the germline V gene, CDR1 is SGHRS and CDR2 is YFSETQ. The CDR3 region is CASLDRGNEQYF. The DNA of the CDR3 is TGCGCCAGCCTCGACAGGGGGAACGAGCAGTACTTC.

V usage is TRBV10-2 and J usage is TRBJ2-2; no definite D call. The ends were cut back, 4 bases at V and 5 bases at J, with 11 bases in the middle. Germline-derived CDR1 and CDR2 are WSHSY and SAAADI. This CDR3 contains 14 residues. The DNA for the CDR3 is TGCGCCAGCAGTGGCACCCCGAGGACCGGGGAGCTGTTTTTT. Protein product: CASSGTPRTGELFF.

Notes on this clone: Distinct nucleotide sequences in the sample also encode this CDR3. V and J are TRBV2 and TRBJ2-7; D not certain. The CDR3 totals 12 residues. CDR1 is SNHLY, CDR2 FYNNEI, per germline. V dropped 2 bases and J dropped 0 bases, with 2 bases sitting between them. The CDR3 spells CASSESSYEQYF. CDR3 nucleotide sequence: TGTGCCAGCAGTGAAAGCTCCTACGAGCAGTACTTC. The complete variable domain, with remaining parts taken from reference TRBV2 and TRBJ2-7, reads EPEVTQTPSHQVTQMGQEVILRCVPISNHLYFYWYRQILGQKVEFLVSFYNNEISEKSEIFDDQFSVERPDGSNFTLKIRSTKLEDSAMYFCASSESSYEQYFGPGTRLTVT.

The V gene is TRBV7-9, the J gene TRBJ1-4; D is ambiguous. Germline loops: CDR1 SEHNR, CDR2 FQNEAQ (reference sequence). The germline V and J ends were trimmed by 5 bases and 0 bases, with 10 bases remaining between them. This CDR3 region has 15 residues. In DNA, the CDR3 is TGTGCCAGCAGCCGTCACACTACAACTAATGAAAAACTGTTTTTT. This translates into CASSRHTTTNEKLFF.

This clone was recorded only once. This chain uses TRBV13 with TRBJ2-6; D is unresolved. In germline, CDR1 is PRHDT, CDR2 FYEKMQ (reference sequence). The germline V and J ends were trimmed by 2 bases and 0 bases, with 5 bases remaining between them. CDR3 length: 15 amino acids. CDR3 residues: CASSLYNSGANVLTF. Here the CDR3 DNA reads TGTGCCAGCAGCTTATACAACTCTGGGGCCAACGTCCTGACTTTC.

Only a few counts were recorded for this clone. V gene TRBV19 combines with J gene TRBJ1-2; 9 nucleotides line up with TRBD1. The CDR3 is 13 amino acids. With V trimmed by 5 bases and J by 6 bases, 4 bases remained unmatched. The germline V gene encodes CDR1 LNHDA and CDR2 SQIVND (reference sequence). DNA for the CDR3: TGTGCCAGTAGTGTTCGGACAGGGGATGGCTACACCTTC. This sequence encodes CASSVRTGDGYTF.

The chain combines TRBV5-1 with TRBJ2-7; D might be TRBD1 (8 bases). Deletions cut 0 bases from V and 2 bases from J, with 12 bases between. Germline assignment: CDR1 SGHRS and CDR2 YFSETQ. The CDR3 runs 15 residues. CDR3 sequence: CASSLGTGGAYEQYF. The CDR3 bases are TGCGCCAGCAGCTTGGGAACAGGGGGGGCCTACGAGCAGTACTTC.

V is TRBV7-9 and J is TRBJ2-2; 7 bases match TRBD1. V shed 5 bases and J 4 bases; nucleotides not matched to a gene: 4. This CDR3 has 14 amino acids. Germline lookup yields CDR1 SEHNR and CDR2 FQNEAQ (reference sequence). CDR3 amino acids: CASSRQGTTGELFF. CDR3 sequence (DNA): TGTGCCAGCAGCCGACAGGGTACCACCGGGGAGCTGTTTTTT.

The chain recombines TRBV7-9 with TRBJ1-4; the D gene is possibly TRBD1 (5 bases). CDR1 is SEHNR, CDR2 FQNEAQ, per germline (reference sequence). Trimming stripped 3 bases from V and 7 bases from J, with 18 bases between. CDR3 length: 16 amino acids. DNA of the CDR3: TGTGCCAGCAGCTTCCGGACCCCTGGGGGTGTTGAAAAACTGTTTTTT. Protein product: CASSFRTPGGVEKLFF.

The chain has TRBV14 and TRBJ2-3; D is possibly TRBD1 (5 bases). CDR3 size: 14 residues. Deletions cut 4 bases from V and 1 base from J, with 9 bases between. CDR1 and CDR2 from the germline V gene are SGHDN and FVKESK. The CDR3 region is CASSRGSRTDTQYF. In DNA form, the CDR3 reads TGTGCCAGCAGCCGGGGCAGTCGCACAGATACGCAGTATTTT.

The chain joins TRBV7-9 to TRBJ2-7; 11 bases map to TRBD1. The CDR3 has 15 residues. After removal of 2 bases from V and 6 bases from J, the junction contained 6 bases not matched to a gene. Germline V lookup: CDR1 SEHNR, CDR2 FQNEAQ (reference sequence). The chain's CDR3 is CASSLWDRGALEQYF. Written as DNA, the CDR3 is TGTGCCAGCAGCTTATGGGACAGGGGGGCTCTCGAGCAGTACTTC.

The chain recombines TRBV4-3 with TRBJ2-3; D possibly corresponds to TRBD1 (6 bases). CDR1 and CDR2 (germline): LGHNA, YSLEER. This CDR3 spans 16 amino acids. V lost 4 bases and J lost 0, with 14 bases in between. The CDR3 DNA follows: TGCGCCAGCAGCCGGGGACAACAAACTAGCACAGATACGCAGTATTTT. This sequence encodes CASSRGQQTSTDTQYF.

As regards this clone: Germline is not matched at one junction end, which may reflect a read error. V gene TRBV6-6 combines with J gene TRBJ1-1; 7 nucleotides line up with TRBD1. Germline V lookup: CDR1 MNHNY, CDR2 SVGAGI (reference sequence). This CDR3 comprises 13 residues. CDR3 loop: CASTKTGNAEAFF. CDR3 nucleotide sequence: TGTGCCAGCACCAAGACAGGGAACGCTGAAGCTTTCTTT.

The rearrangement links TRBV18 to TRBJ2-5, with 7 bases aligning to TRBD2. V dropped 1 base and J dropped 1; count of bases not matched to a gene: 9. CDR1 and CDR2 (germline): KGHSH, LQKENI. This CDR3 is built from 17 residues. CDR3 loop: CASSPLGRGTTQETQYF. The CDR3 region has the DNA TGTGCCAGCTCACCACTCGGCCGGGGGACTACCCAAGAGACCCAGTACTTC.

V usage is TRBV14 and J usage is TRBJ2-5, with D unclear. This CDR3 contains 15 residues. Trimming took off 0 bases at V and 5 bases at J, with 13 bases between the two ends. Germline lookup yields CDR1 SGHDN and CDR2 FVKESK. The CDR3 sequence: CASSQDTRIGETQYF. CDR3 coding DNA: TGTGCCAGCAGCCAAGATACGAGGATAGGGGAGACCCAGTACTTC.

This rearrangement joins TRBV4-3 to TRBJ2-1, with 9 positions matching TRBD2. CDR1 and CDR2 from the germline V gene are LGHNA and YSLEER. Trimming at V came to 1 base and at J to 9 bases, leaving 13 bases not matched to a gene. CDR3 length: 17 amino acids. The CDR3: CASSQGIIAGVPGEQFF. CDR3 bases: TGCGCCAGCAGCCAAGGCATAATAGCGGGAGTCCCGGGTGAGCAGTTCTTC.

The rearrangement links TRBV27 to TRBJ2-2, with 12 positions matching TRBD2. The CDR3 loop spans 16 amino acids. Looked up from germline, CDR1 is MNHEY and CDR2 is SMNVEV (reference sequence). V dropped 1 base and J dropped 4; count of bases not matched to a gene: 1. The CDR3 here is CASSLLTSGSTGELFF. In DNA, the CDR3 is TGTGCCAGCAGTTTATTGACTAGCGGGAGCACCGGGGAGCTGTTTTTT.

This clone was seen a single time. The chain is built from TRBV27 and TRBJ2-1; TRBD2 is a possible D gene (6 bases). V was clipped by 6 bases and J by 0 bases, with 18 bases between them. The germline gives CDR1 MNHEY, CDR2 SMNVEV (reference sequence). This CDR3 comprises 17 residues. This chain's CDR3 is CASSPLAHASSYNEQFF. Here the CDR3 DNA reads TGTGCCAGCAGCCCCCTAGCGCACGCTAGCTCCTACAATGAGCAGTTCTTC.

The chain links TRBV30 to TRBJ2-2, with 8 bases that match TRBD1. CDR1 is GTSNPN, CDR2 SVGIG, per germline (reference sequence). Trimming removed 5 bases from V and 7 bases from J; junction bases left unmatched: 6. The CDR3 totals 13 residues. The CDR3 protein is CAWDTGGNGELFF. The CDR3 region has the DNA TGTGCCTGGGATACAGGGGGGAACGGGGAGCTGTTTTTT.

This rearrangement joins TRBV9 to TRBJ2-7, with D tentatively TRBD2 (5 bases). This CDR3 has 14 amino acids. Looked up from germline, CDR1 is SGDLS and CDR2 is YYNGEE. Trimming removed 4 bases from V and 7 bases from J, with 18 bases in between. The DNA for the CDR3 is TGTGCCAGCAGCCCCCGGTACGGGGTTTCTGAGCAGTACTTC. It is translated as CASSPRYGVSEQYF.

This CDR3 reads CSARDGYEQYF. For the CDR3, the DNA is TGCAGTGCTCGGGACGGTTACGAGCAGTACTTC. V and J are TRBV20-1 and TRBJ2-7, with D tentatively TRBD1 or TRBD2 (5 bases each). The CDR3 loop spans 11 amino acids. The germline gives CDR1 DFQATT, CDR2 SNEGSKA (reference sequence). V lost 5 bases and J 4 bases, leaving 9 bases between the germline ends.

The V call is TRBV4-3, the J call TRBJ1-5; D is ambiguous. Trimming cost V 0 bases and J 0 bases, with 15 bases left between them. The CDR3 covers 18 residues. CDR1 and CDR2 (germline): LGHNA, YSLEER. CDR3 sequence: CASSQDWQAKDSNQPQHF. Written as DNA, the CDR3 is TGCGCCAGCAGCCAAGACTGGCAGGCGAAGGATAGCAATCAGCCCCAGCATTTT.

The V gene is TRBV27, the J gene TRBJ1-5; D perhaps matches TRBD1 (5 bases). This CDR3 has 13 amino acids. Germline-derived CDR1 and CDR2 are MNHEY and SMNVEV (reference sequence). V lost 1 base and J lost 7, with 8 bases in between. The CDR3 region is CASSLYDSQPQHF. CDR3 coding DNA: TGTGCCAGCAGTTTATACGACAGCCAGCCCCAGCATTTT.

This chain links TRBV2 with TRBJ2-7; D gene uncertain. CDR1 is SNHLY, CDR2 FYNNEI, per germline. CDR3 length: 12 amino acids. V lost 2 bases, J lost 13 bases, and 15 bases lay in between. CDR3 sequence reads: CASSELPCCRYF. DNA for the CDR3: TGTGCCAGCAGTGAACTACCCTGTTGTCGCTACTTC. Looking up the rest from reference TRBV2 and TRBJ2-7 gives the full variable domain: EPEVTQTPSHQVTQMGQEVILRCVPISNHLYFYWYRQILGQKVEFLVSFYNNEISEKSEIFDDQFSVERPDGSNFTLKIRSTKLEDSAMYFCASSELPCCRYFGPGTRLTVT.

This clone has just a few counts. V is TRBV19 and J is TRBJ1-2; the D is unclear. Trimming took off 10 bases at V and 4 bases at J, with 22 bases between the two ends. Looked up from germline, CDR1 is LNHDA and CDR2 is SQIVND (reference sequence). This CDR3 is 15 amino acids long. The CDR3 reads CAITTQDAHGYGYTF. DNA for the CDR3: TGTGCCATCACTACCCAGGACGCCCACGGCTATGGCTACACCTTC.

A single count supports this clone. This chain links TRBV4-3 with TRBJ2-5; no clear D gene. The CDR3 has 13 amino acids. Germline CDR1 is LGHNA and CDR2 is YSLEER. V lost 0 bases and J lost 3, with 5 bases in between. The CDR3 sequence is CASSQDVEETQYF. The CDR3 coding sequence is TGCGCCAGCAGCCAAGATGTAGAAGAGACCCAGTACTTC.

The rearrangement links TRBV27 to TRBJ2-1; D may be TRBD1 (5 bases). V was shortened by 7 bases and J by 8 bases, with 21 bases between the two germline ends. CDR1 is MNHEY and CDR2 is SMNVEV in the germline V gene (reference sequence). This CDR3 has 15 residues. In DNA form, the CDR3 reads TGTGCCAGCAACTGGGGCCCCGGTACCGGAGATGAGCAGTTCTTC. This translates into CASNWGPGTGDEQFF.

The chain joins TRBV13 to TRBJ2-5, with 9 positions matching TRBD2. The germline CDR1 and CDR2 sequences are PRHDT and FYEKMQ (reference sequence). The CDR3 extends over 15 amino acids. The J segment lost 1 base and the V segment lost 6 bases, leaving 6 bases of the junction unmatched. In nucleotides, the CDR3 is TGTGCCAGCAGGAGACTAGCGGTCCCCCAAGAGACCCAGTACTTC. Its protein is CASRRLAVPQETQYF.

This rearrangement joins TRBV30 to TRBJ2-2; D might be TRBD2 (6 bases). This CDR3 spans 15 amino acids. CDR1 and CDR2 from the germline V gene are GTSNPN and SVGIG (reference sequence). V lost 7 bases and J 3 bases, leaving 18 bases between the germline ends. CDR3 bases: TGTGCCTTTCGGCAGGGTTCGGGAGACACCGGGGAGCTGTTTTTT. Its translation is CAFRQGSGDTGELFF. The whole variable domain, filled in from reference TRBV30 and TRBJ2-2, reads SQTIHQWPATLVQPVGSPLSLECTVEGTSNPNLYWYRQAAGRGLQLLFYSVGIGQISSEVPQNLSASRPQDRQFILSSKKLLLSDSGFYLCAFRQGSGDTGELFFGEGSRLTVL.

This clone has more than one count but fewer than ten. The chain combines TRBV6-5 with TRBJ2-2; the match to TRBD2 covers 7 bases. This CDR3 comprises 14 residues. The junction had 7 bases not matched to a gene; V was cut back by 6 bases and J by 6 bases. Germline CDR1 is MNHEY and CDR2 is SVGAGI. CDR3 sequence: CASSLVGGAGELFF. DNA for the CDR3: TGTGCCAGCAGCCTTGTGGGGGGGGCCGGGGAGCTGTTTTTT.